The 21 T cell receptor beta chains given below trace back to one sample, sequenced in a study of tumor-infiltrating lymphocytes in localized non-small cell lung cancer (dated by TCRdb to the early 2020s). Receptor libraries were prepared by the immunoSEQ multiplex PCR assay. Held by TCRdb, this immuneACCESS table contains in-frame sequences only and omits some clones. Under half of the omission traces to an unresolved V gene where checked; the cause of the rest is unknown. Counted in this sample were over 10,000 clones; approximately 74% of them appeared once. Roughly 13% of the sample is taken by the ten largest. Sequencing input: uninvolved lung tissue not adjacent to the tumor. The source is a human donor with non-small cell lung cancer.

V is TRBV6-1 and J is TRBJ1-5; D perhaps matches TRBD1 (6 bases). V lost 9 bases and J 14 bases, leaving 11 bases between the germline ends. The CDR3 has 9 residues. CDR1 is MNHNS, CDR2 SASEGT, per germline. The CDR3 DNA reads as TGTGCCAGTGGACAGACTAAGCATTTT. Its translation is CASGQTKHF.

The chain has TRBV6-1 and TRBJ2-1; perhaps D is TRBD1 or TRBD2 (5 bases each). The CDR3 consists of 15 residues. Trimming removed 1 base at V and 0 bases at J, with 7 bases between. CDR1 MNHNS and CDR2 SASEGT come from the germline V gene. CDR3 bases: TGTGCCAGCAGTGAAGAGGGGAGCTCCTACAATGAGCAGTTCTTC. Protein: CASSEEGSSYNEQFF.

The sample holds one count of this clone. The V and J genes are TRBV7-8 and TRBJ2-1, with TRBD2 identical over 13 bases. The CDR3 is made up of 16 amino acids. Germline lookup yields CDR1 SGHVS and CDR2 FQNEAQ. V lost 4 bases, J lost 3 bases, and 3 bases stayed unmatched. The CDR3 is CASSSRTSGSYNEQFF. CDR3 in DNA: TGTGCCAGCAGCTCGAGGACTAGCGGGAGCTACAATGAGCAGTTCTTC.

The chain has TRBV27 and TRBJ1-2; D call uncertain. This CDR3 region has 12 residues. Germline V gene data show CDR1 as MNHEY and CDR2 as SMNVEV (reference sequence). V lost 6 bases to trimming and J lost 4 bases, with 9 bases between them. CDR3 loop: CASSPDAYGYTF. CDR3 coding DNA: TGTGCCAGCAGCCCAGACGCCTATGGCTACACCTTC.

V and J are TRBV7-2 and TRBJ2-2; TRBD2 aligns across 13 bases. The CDR3 runs to 16 residues. With V trimmed by 4 bases and J by 8 bases, 7 bases remained unmatched. Germline loops: CDR1 SGHTA, CDR2 FQGNSA. This CDR3 is CASSSGTSGIRGELFF. CDR3 nucleotide sequence: TGTGCCAGCAGCTCCGGGACTAGCGGGATCAGGGGGGAGCTGTTTTTT.

The V call is TRBV13, the J call TRBJ1-5; 7 positions agree with TRBD1. The germline V gene encodes CDR1 PRHDT and CDR2 FYEKMQ (reference sequence). After removal of 6 bases from V and 6 bases from J, the junction contained 8 bases not matched to a gene. The CDR3 is 14 residues long. CDR3 region: CASSEDRTGQPQHF. The CDR3 DNA sequence: TGTGCCAGCAGTGAGGACAGGACCGGTCAGCCCCAGCATTTT.

The rearrangement uses TRBV9 and TRBJ2-1; 7 bases align to TRBD2. V lost 0 bases and J lost 7; bases outside the gene matches: 10. The CDR3 is made up of 16 amino acids. From germline, CDR1 is SGDLS and CDR2 YYNGEE. CDR3 sequence (DNA): TGTGCCAGCAGCGTAGACAGCGGGACGTCTTTAAATGAGCAGTTCTTC. Its translation: CASSVDSGTSLNEQFF.

The CDR3 protein is CASSAGTGGRNEQFF. As DNA, the CDR3 is TGTGCCAGCAGTGCCGGGACAGGGGGCCGCAATGAGCAGTTCTTC. The V call is TRBV6-5, the J call TRBJ2-1, with 12 positions matching TRBD1. V shed 5 bases and J 6 bases; nucleotides not matched to a gene: 5. The CDR3 has 15 residues. Germline lookup yields CDR1 MNHEY and CDR2 SVGAGI.

The J gene is TRBJ1-5, the V gene TRBV19; D gene ambiguous. The CDR3 has 12 amino acids. With 6 bases removed from V and 7 bases from J, the gap between germline ends came to 10 bases. Per germline, CDR1 LNHDA and CDR2 SQIVND (reference sequence). The CDR3 sequence: CASRFGKQPQHF. CDR3 in DNA: TGTGCCAGTAGGTTCGGGAAACAGCCCCAGCATTTT.

This clone has a single count. The chain carries TRBV11-3 and TRBJ2-2, with D uncertain. Germline V lookup: CDR1 SGHNT, CDR2 YENEEA. This CDR3 is built from 13 residues. The V end was cut by 4 bases, the J end by 4 bases, with 7 bases between. The CDR3 sequence: CASSSSGTGELFF. As DNA, the CDR3 is TGTGCCAGCAGCTCTTCGGGCACCGGGGAGCTGTTTTTT.

The V call is TRBV11-1, the J call TRBJ2-7, with D possibly matching TRBD2 (5 bases). Germline V gives CDR1 SGHAT, CDR2 FQDESV (reference sequence). Deletions cut 4 bases from V and 3 bases from J, with 10 bases between. The CDR3 sequence is 13 residues long. Written as DNA, the CDR3 is TGTGCCAGCAGCTCCTCGGGGAACTACGAGCAGTACTTC. This translates into CASSSSGNYEQYF.

The chain couples TRBV28 to TRBJ1-2, with 8 positions matching TRBD1. CDR3 length equals 15 residues. Germline V gene sequence: CDR1 MDHEN, CDR2 SYDVKM. The V segment lost 3 bases and the J segment 1 base; nucleotides outside the gene matches: 4. This chain's CDR3 is CASSFGGQDNYGYTF. CDR3 in DNA: TGTGCCAGCAGTTTCGGGGGACAGGATAACTATGGCTACACCTTC.

This clone has only a few counts. The CDR3 DNA reads as TGTGCCAGCGGTCCGTCTCCCACGTGGGGCTACACCTTC. It specifies CASGPSPTWGYTF. The genes are TRBV5-6 and TRBJ1-2; no definite D call. V was cut by 7 bases and J by 8 bases, with 18 bases left in between. CDR3 length equals 13 residues. Per germline, CDR1 SGHDT and CDR2 YYEEEE.

CDR3 region: CASSLPELYGYTF. The CDR3 nucleotides are TGTGCCAGCAGCTTACCAGAGCTCTATGGCTACACCTTC. The chain employs TRBV7-2 and TRBJ1-2, with D uncertain. V gave up 2 bases and J gave up 4 bases, with 8 bases separating them. The CDR3 covers 13 residues. Germline V lookup: CDR1 SGHTA, CDR2 FQGNSA.

The chain joins TRBV29-1 to TRBJ1-5; D unresolved. V shed 7 bases and J shed 6 bases, with 10 bases lying between them. The CDR3 is 11 amino acids. The germline V gene encodes CDR1 SQVTM and CDR2 ANQGSEA. The CDR3, as DNA: TGCAGCGGCCTTCCGACTCAGCCCCAGCATTTT. Translation gives CSGLPTQPQHF. The whole variable domain, filled in from reference TRBV29-1 and TRBJ1-5, reads SAVISQKPSRDICQRGTSLTIQCQVDSQVTMMFWYRQQPGQSLTLIATANQGSEATYESGFVIDKFPISRPNLTFSTLTVSNMSPEDSSIYLCSGLPTQPQHFGDGTRLSIL.

This sequence joins TRBV6-5 and TRBJ1-2; D remains unclear. The germline CDR1 and CDR2 sequences are MNHEY and SVGAGI. The germline V and J ends were trimmed by 4 bases and 8 bases, with 17 bases remaining between them. The CDR3 consists of 14 residues. The CDR3 region is CASSLRLEAMGYTF. CDR3 bases: TGTGCCAGCAGTTTGCGACTGGAGGCTATGGGCTACACCTTC.

In its sample, this clone was seen a few times. V and J are TRBV15 and TRBJ2-3; D remains ambiguous. With 0 bases removed from V and 0 bases from J, the gap between germline ends came to 13 bases. CDR3 length: 17 amino acids. Germline-derived CDR1 and CDR2 are LNHNV and YYDKDF (reference sequence). CDR3 sequence: CATSRDEAGSSTDTQYF. CDR3 nucleotide sequence: TGTGCCACCAGCAGAGATGAGGCAGGAAGTAGCACAGATACGCAGTATTTT.

V gene TRBV7-8 combines with J gene TRBJ2-5; the D is unclear. Trimming removed 1 base from V and 4 bases from J, with 13 bases in between. The germline gives CDR1 SGHVS, CDR2 FQNEAQ. The CDR3 totals 15 residues. The CDR3 protein is CASSLVRLYGETQYF. The CDR3 region has the DNA TGTGCCAGCAGCTTAGTGCGCTTGTATGGAGAGACCCAGTACTTC. The full variable domain, with the rest looked up from reference TRBV7-8 and TRBJ2-5, is GAGVSQSPRYKVAKRGQDVALRCDPISGHVSLFWYQQALGQGPEFLTYFQNEAQLDKSGLPSDRFFAERPEGSVSTLKIQRTQQEDSAVYLCASSLVRLYGETQYFGPGTRLLVL.

This clone was detected only a few times. The rearrangement uses TRBV6-5 and TRBJ2-5; unclear D gene. V gave up 5 bases and J gave up 5 bases, with 12 bases separating them. The CDR3 runs to 13 residues. Germline CDR1 MNHEY, CDR2 SVGAGI. This CDR3 is CASSPPSEETQYF. Written as DNA, the CDR3 is TGTGCCAGCAGTCCTCCAAGCGAGGAGACCCAGTACTTC.

This chain joins TRBV19 and TRBJ2-4, with D maybe TRBD1 (5 bases). The CDR3 runs to 14 residues. Looked up from germline, CDR1 is LNHDA and CDR2 is SQIVND (reference sequence). V dropped 4 bases and J dropped 2 bases, with 9 bases sitting between them. CDR3 residues: CASSNQGTKNIQYF. The CDR3 nucleotides are TGTGCCAGTAGTAATCAGGGAACCAAAAACATTCAGTACTTC. The complete variable domain, with remaining parts taken from reference TRBV19 and TRBJ2-4, reads DGGITQSPKYLFRKEGQNVTLSCEQNLNHDAMYWYRQDPGQGLRLIYYSQIVNDFQKGDIAEGYSVSREKKESFPLTVTSAQKNPTAFYLCASSNQGTKNIQYFGAGTRLSVL.

V gene TRBV11-2 combines with J gene TRBJ2-6; D is undetermined. V was clipped by 5 bases and J by 0 bases, with 14 bases between them. The CDR3 is 17 residues long. Germline assignment: CDR1 SGHAT and CDR2 FQNNGV. CDR3 nucleotide sequence: TGTGCCAGCAGCCCCCAGACGGAAAGCTCTGGGGCCAACGTCCTGACTTTC. This encodes CASSPQTESSGANVLTF.